This T cell receptor beta chain was sequenced during a study of shared clonotypes between healthy human individuals. Study-level information: Per-donor plates numbered three CD4 naive, three CD4 memory, two CD8 naive and one CD8 memory. Study-level points and caveats: Sorted-subset sequencing, rarefaction showed, was incomplete despite large depth.

V was pared by 5 bases and J by 1 base, with 11 bases between. Germline values: CDR1 MNHEY, CDR2 SMNVEV (reference sequence). The CDR3 extends over 15 amino acids. The naive CD8 population came from CD45RO-negative cells selected for CCR7, without terminally differentiated effector memory CD45RA+ cells. Sequenced by immunoSEQ multiplex PCR; TCRdb stores in-frame clones only, minus some. The data show around 620,000 clones, with 85% to 95% seen just once and approximately 0.11% held by the top ten. Regarding this clone: Its antigen is still unknown.

The receptor's source is a woman aged 25 to 39 in good health. Sequenced sample: naive CD8+ T cells sorted from blood. V usage is TRBV27 and J usage is TRBJ2-2, with D perhaps matching TRBD2 (6 bases). CDR3 residues: CASSHGSRNTGELFF. The DNA of the CDR3 is TGTGCCAGCAGTCACGGGAGTAGGAACACCGGGGAGCTGTTTTTT.